The rows below give T cell receptor beta chains drawn from one sample of a study of early T cells in non-severe SARS-CoV-2 infection. TCRdb fed the 5' RACE reads into MiXCR, producing one record per CDR3 protein. Of 50,000 or so distinct CDR3 sequences listed, about 10% are singletons. Sequencing was done on a sample of whole blood. The receptors here all came from an adult who was a healthcare worker with PCR-confirmed SARS-CoV-2 infection or an uninfected control (not recorded which). CDR3s include the opening cysteine and the closing phenylalanine or tryptophan. The D gene is left open where the match is weak. A clone size is listed for some rows: how often the clone was seen (once, few, many), or a class if it is expanded.

j_call v_call d_call clone_size cdr3_aa cdr3_nt
TRBJ2-1 TRBV5-1 TRBD1 many CASSPLGTEYNEQFF TGCGCCAGCAGCCCCCTGGGGACAGAGTACAATGAGCAGTTCTTC
TRBJ2-3 TRBV7-9 TRBD2 few CASSFRGEGTDTQYF TGTGCCAGCAGCTTCCGGGGGGAAGGCACAGATACGCAGTATTTT
TRBJ2-7 TRBV5-1 - many CASSLRGAQYF TGCGCCAGCAGCCTCCGGGGGGCGCAGTACTTC
TRBJ2-4 TRBV7-9 - many CASSLERLKNIQYF TGTGCCAGCAGCTTAGAACGGCTCAAAAACATTCAGTACTTC
TRBJ1-3 TRBV4-1 - - CASSHYGNTIYF TGCGCCAGCAGCCATTATGGAAACACCATATATTTT
TRBJ2-4 TRBV25-1 - many CASSEPPPKNIQYF TGTGCCAGCAGTGAACCCCCTCCCAAAAACATTCAGTACTTC
TRBJ2-7 TRBV2 TRBD2 - CASSEGAGGVYEQYF TGTGCCAGCAGTGAAGGAGCGGGAGGCGTCTACGAGCAGTACTTC
TRBJ2-1 TRBV7-3 TRBD2 many CASSHSGAEYNEQFF TGTGCCAGCAGCCATAGCGGGGCCGAATACAATGAGCAGTTCTTC
TRBJ2-2 TRBV27 TRBD1 few CASSFIGQGARTNTGELFF TGTGCCAGCAGTTTCATCGGCCAGGGGGCCCGAACGAACACCGGGGAGCTGTTTTTT
TRBJ2-3 TRBV9 - few CASSVGADTQYF TGTGCCAGCAGCGTAGGGGCCGATACGCAGTATTTT
TRBJ1-1 TRBV11-2 - few CASSSQVYTEAFF TGTGCCAGCAGCTCACAGGTTTACACTGAAGCTTTCTTT
TRBJ1-1 TRBV5-5 - - CASSSITEAFF TGTGCCAGCAGCTCCATTACTGAAGCTTTCTTT
TRBJ2-2 TRBV5-1 - many CASSLKDTANTGELFF TGCGCCAGCAGCTTAAAGGACACCGCGAACACCGGGGAGCTGTTTTTT
TRBJ2-6 TRBV5-4 TRBD1 - CASSYLWTGSLGANVLTF TGTGCCAGCAGCTACCTATGGACAGGGAGCCTTGGGGCCAACGTCCTGACTTTC
TRBJ1-2 TRBV2 - few CASSTGIGYTF TGTGCCAGCAGTACAGGGATCGGCTACACCTTC
TRBJ1-2 TRBV6-5 TRBD1 many CASRRDSKTEGYTF TGTGCCAGCAGGCGGGACAGTAAGACGGAAGGCTACACCTTC
TRBJ2-1 TRBV9 - - CASSVATSSYNEQFF TGTGCCAGCAGCGTAGCTACCAGCTCCTACAATGAGCAGTTCTTC
TRBJ2-3 TRBV24-1 TRBD2 few CATSDSGTSVVTDTQYF TGTGCCACCAGTGATTCCGGGACTAGCGTGGTCACAGATACGCAGTATTTT
TRBJ2-1 TRBV4-2 TRBD2 many CASSQGPGTSGGISYNEQFF TGTGCCAGCAGCCAAGGCCCCGGGACTAGCGGGGGTATCTCCTACAATGAGCAGTTCTTC
TRBJ1-1 TRBV28 - - CASSNPGPRTEAFF TGTGCCAGCAGTAACCCGGGACCACGGACTGAAGCTTTCTTT
TRBJ2-3 TRBV5-1 TRBD1 few CASSPRPGQRLTDTQYF TGCGCCAGCAGCCCACGACCGGGACAGCGTCTCACAGATACGCAGTATTTT
TRBJ2-1 TRBV19 TRBD2 many CASSVLAGRLNEQFF TGTGCCAGTAGCGTACTAGCGGGCCGCCTTAATGAGCAGTTCTTC
TRBJ2-3 TRBV7-2 - - CASSFTVGTDTQYF TGTGCCAGCAGCTTCACTGTCGGCACAGATACGCAGTATTTT